This record covers a single T cell receptor (beta chain). No cognate antigen has been identified for it. No qualities accompany the bases; no much larger clone lies one base away. These data are taken from a study of shared clonotypes between healthy human individuals (dated by TCRdb to about 2020). With regard to the full study: Two women and three men aged 18 to 49 years were included in the cohort. For each donor, CD4 naive and CD4 memory were each given three plates, CD8 naive was given two plates, and CD8 memory was given one plate. To estimate repertoire size and how much clonotypes are shared between individuals, the study performed deep sequencing of blood TCR repertoires from 4 to 6 healthy adults. Different laboratories and diverse techniques were used to prepare libraries and sequence TCR repertoires, to increase sequencing depth and limit assay-specific biases. Between about 0.94 and 8.9 billion PBMCs per donor were obtained by leukapheresis. The paper as a whole reports these results and caveats: Compared with non-shared clonotypes, the clonotypes found in all four sorted-subset donors had higher generation probabilities. Estimated clonotype richness was generally larger for naive than for memory subsets. Based on pairwise subsampling, the degree of clonotype sharing among donors was expected to be affected by sequencing depth. Sampling was limited to blood, and TCR repertoires in tissue likely differ from TCR repertoires in blood. Rarefaction of sorted-subset datasets indicated incomplete sequencing despite the large sequencing depth. The small number of donors limited the genetic and exposure-history diversity represented. When a few donors were compared, the shared fraction of clonotypes was roughly 5% for naive CD4, approximately 3.5% for naive CD8, roughly 2.3% for memory CD4, and 0.35% to 0.4% for memory CD8.

Healthy HIV-negative adults with no recently reported acute infections or vaccinations were included as donors. Every donor was a Caucasian adult living in Nashville, Tennessee, USA. CD4+ T cells were enriched by magnetic negative selection; naive cells were then positively selected on CD45RA, and the negative fraction formed the memory subset. After blood collection by leukapheresis, PBMCs were isolated using Ficoll-Histopaque density gradient centrifugation and then cryopreserved in the vapor phase of liquid nitrogen. Analytical flow cytometry was used to check the purity and quantity of every magnetically sorted T cell population. Genomic DNA was isolated from each sorted fraction and quantified by UV absorbance on a Nanodrop 2000c. The CDR3 has 14 amino acids, counting the end cysteine and phenylalanine. The DNA shown is the 42-base CDR3, in frame from base 1. The germline V gene (reference sequence) supplies CDR1 SGHNT and CDR2 YYREEE. V and J are truncated by 4 bases and 3 bases respectively, leaving an intervening sequence of 13 bases.

Using the deep immunoSEQ assay, TCR CDR3 regions were amplified from genomic DNA by multiplex PCR. Extracted genomic DNA from each cell subset was distributed evenly across all wells of several immunoSEQ 96-well plates, and each plate was treated as a replicate. For sorted subsets, each replicate PCR was loaded with about 200 ng genomic DNA, equivalent to 30,000 to 35,000 T cell genomes. The purified libraries were quantified using a Qubit 3.0 fluorometer, sized with a Bioanalyzer 2100, and then quantified again using the KAPA Library Quantification kit. Every immunoSEQ 96-well plate was sequenced on a dedicated single-read 150-cycle Illumina NextSeq 550 flow cell. Regarding the original processing steps: The immunoSEQ output contained only junctional sequences without quality scores, so filtering could not match that applied to full-length reads. To assign V/J genes and CDR3, sequences were annotated against IMGT germline references using PyIR, a Python wrapper for IgBLAST v1.9. Reads with weak V/J assignments (E-value above 1e-6), missing CDR3, stop codons, out-of-frame junctions, or ambiguous translated residues were removed. A V3J clonotype was defined by an identical inferred V gene, J gene, and CDR3 amino acid sequence. To compute the percentage overlap between repertoires, the number of shared unique clonotypes was divided by the size of the smaller repertoire. Richness of each repertoire was evaluated using RTK rarefaction, the Chao1 estimator, and Recon v2.1 estimates of unobserved clonotypes. Generation probabilities were computed with OLGA for all TCRbeta clonotypes obtained by the gDNA method from a handful of donors. TCRdb limited this immuneACCESS table to in-frame rearrangements with V and J called. A share of clones is missing; checked studies link under half to unresolved V genes, and the rest is unexplained. For V, J and clone size, that table is used; D and trimming come from the DNA. The sample table lists under 1,100,000 clones, 75% to 80% of them with a count of one. Of the sample, more than 0.55% falls within the top ten clones.

This receptor was identified in a man aged 18 to 29 in good health. Some clones in this sample may be carry-over from other donors' samples. The sequenced sample consisted of memory CD4+ T cells from PBMCs. The label giving this sample's cell subset or site can be read as: CD45RA-negative fraction. The receptor chain draws on TRBV5-4 and TRBJ2-5; the D region possibly corresponds to TRBD1 (6 bases align). The CDR3 protein: CASSRQGLEETQYF. The base sequence is TGTGCCAGCAGCCGTCAGGGGCTAGAAGAGACCCAGTACTTC.